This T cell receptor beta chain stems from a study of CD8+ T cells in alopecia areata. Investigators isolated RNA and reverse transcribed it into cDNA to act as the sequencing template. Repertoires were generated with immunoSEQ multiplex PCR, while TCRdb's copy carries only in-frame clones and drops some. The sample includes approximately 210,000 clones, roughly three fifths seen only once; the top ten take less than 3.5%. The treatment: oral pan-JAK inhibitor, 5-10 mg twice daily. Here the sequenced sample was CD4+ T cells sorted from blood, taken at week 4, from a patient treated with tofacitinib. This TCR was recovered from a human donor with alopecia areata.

CDR3 nucleotides: TGCAGCGCGGACAGGGGGCTGGATGAGCAGTTCTTC. Its protein is CSADRGLDEQFF. The rearrangement uses TRBV29-1 and TRBJ2-1, with 11 bases identical to TRBD1. This CDR3 is built from 12 residues. V was clipped by 7 bases and J by 8 bases; unmatched bases: 4. The germline V gene has CDR1 SQVTM and CDR2 ANQGSEA.